The 5 T cell receptor beta chains presented below share a single source sample, sequenced in a study of blood T cell repertoires in COVID-19. The repertoire was sequenced with immunoSEQ multiplex PCR; TCRdb's copy has only in-frame clones and lacks some. The data contain 310,000 or so clones, approximately 86% of them seen just once; the ten biggest clones take up 8% to 9.5%. Sequences were obtained from PBMCs or T cells enriched from blood (not recorded which). These receptors all come from a young woman who had recovered from COVID-19.

The rearrangement links TRBV27 to TRBJ2-2; D may be TRBD1 (6 bases). Germline values: CDR1 MNHEY, CDR2 SMNVEV (reference sequence). The CDR3 runs to 14 residues. Trimming shortened V by 5 bases and J by 3 bases, and 10 bases separated the two germline ends. The CDR3 region has the DNA TGTGCCAGCAGTGCCAACAGGGACACCGGGGAGCTGTTTTTT. It specifies CASSANRDTGELFF.

A few counts support this clone. This CDR3 reads CASSQDSSGGTGELFF. DNA of the CDR3: TGTGCCAGCAGCCAAGACTCTAGCGGGGGCACCGGGGAGCTGTTTTTT. V gene TRBV3-1 (or the pseudogene TRBV3-2) combines with J gene TRBJ2-2, with 10 bases identical to TRBD2. J lost 4 bases, V lost 0 bases, and 2 bases had no gene match. This CDR3 region has 16 residues. CDR1 LGHDT and CDR2 YNNKEL come from the germline V gene (reference sequence).

The rearrangement links TRBV27 to TRBJ2-7; 7 bases align to TRBD1. V lost 5 bases to trimming and J lost 0 bases; unmatched junction nucleotides: 7. From germline, CDR1 is MNHEY and CDR2 SMNVEV (reference sequence). This CDR3 contains 15 residues. The CDR3 region has the DNA TGTGCCAGCAGTCAGACAGGGCTAAACTCCTACGAGCAGTACTTC. This sequence encodes CASSQTGLNSYEQYF.

This chain joins TRBV25-1 and TRBJ2-2, with a possible D match to TRBD2 (8 bases). The V gene lost 7 bases and the J gene lost 0 bases, with 18 bases spanning the gap. The CDR3 has 17 amino acids. In germline, CDR1 is MGHDK, CDR2 SYGVNS. CDR3 sequence: CASIPGGGVPNTGELFF. CDR3 sequence (DNA): TGTGCCAGCATCCCGGGAGGGGGCGTACCGAACACCGGGGAGCTGTTTTTT.

The chain carries TRBV6-2 or TRBV6-3 and TRBJ2-1; TRBD2 matches at 11 bases. This CDR3 has 15 residues. From germline, CDR1 is MNHEY and CDR2 SVGEGT. V was pared by 6 bases and J by 4 bases, with 5 bases of the junction left unmatched. CDR3 protein: CASSLAGGPYNEQFF. Here the CDR3 DNA reads TGTGCCAGCAGCCTAGCGGGGGGACCTTACAATGAGCAGTTCTTC.